Listed below are T cell receptor beta chains from one sample, sequenced in a study of CD8 T cells in ankylosing spondylitis. Using its own MiXCR run on the 5' RACE reads, TCRdb lists one record per CDR3 protein. The sample holds 220,000 or so distinct CDR3 sequences, over 9.5% seen once. Sequencing was performed on blood, either unsorted or a sorted T cell fraction (not recorded which). The origin of the receptors is a male donor with ankylosing spondylitis or in good health (not recorded which). Both conserved end residues are part of each CDR3. D genes are given only for firm matches. Clone size is not always given. Where it is, it says once, few, many or a class for expanded clones.

d_call	clone_size	cdr3_length	v_call	j_call	cdr3_aa	cdr3_nt
TRBD1	.	15	TRBV14	TRBJ2-7	CASSPDRAVKYEQYF	TGTGCCAGCAGCCCTGACAGGGCGGTAAAATACGAGCAGTACTTC
TRBD2	many	14	TRBV20-1	TRBJ2-1	CSCLGTSMMDEQFF	TGCAGTTGCCTGGGGACTAGCATGATGGATGAGCAGTTCTTC
TRBD2	many	16	TRBV5-1	TRBJ2-2	CASSLALAANTGELFF	TGCGCCAGCAGCTTGGCTCTAGCGGCCAACACCGGGGAGCTGTTTTTT
TRBD1	many	19	TRBV9	TRBJ2-1	CASSVGRDRWESSYNEQFF	TGTGCCAGCAGCGTAGGCCGGGACAGGTGGGAAAGCTCCTACAATGAGCAGTTCTTC
.	many	13	TRBV11-2	TRBJ2-2	CARGSGNTGELFF	TGCGCCCGGGGGTCAGGCAACACCGGGGAGCTGTTTTTT
TRBD1	few	14	TRBV2	TRBJ2-7	CASRATGSSYEQYF	TGTGCCAGCAGGGCGACAGGGAGCTCCTACGAGCAGTACTTC
.	many	17	TRBV12-3/TRBV12-4	TRBJ1-2	CASSLWGKTELTEGYTF	TGTGCCAGCAGTTTGTGGGGTAAGACTGAACTCACGGAAGGCTACACCTTC
.	many	15	TRBV20-1	TRBJ1-4	CSARGTPRVYEKLFF	TGCAGTGCTAGAGGGACACCTAGGGTCTATGAAAAACTGTTTTTT
.	many	16	TRBV5-6	TRBJ2-2	CASSHREVANTGELFF	TGTGCCAGCAGCCACCGGGAAGTCGCGAACACCGGGGAGCTGTTTTTT
.	few	11	TRBV12-3/TRBV12-4	TRBJ2-7	CASSAHYEQYF	TGTGCCAGCAGTGCCCATTACGAGCAGTACTTC
.	many	11	TRBV7-9	TRBJ1-1	CASSFRDEAFF	TGTGCCAGCAGCTTCCGGGACGAAGCTTTCTTT
.	.	16	TRBV7-6	TRBJ2-7	CASSLLAGPPLDEQYF	TGTGCCAGCAGCTTACTCGCAGGACCCCCGCTGGACGAGCAGTACTTC
.	.	16	TRBV6-5	TRBJ1-1	CASSYSGGPMNTEAFF	TGTGCCAGCAGTTACTCCGGCGGGCCCATGAACACTGAAGCTTTCTTT
TRBD1	many	13	TRBV12-3/TRBV12-4	TRBJ2-7	CASRPGTDYEQYF	TGTGCCAGCAGACCTGGGACAGACTACGAGCAGTACTTC
.	many	12	TRBV12-3/TRBV12-4	TRBJ1-2	CASSLMGPSYTF	TGTGCCAGCAGTTTAATGGGTCCAAGCTACACCTTC
TRBD1	.	15	TRBV12-3/TRBV12-4	TRBJ1-4	CASSLGTGGDEKLFF	TGTGCCAGCAGTTTGGGGACAGGGGGGGATGAAAAACTGTTTTTT
.	few	14	TRBV7-8	TRBJ1-1	CASSFAIGGAETFF	TGTGCCAGCAGCTTTGCAATTGGGGGCGCGGAAACTTTCTTC
.	many	16	TRBV20-1	TRBJ2-1	CSPKTTQGDSYNEQFF	TGCAGCCCCAAAACCACCCAGGGCGACTCCTACAATGAGCAGTTCTTC
.	many	13	TRBV20-1	TRBJ2-2	CSAPGSSKGELFF	TGCAGTGCTCCTGGGAGCTCAAAAGGGGAGCTGTTTTTT
.	many	13	TRBV12-3/TRBV12-4	TRBJ1-2	CASSLRQAGGYTF	TGTGCCAGCAGTTTACGGCAGGCAGGGGGCTACACCTTC
.	many	15	TRBV24-1	TRBJ2-3	CATSDLIGGTDTQYF	TGTGCCACCAGTGATTTGATAGGGGGGACAGATACGCAGTATTTT
TRBD2	many	19	TRBV11-1	TRBJ2-1	CASSLVAGSSEGSYNEQFF	TGTGCCAGCAGCCTTGTAGCGGGGTCCTCAGAAGGTTCCTACAATGAGCAGTTCTTC
.	many	13	TRBV5-1	TRBJ2-1	CASSLSVLNEQFF	TGCGCCAGCAGCCTCTCCGTCCTAAATGAGCAGTTCTTC
TRBD1	.	13	TRBV5-1	TRBJ1-6	CASRTGVDSPLHF	TGCGCCAGCAGGACAGGGGTTGATTCACCCCTCCACTTT
TRBD1	many	16	TRBV5-1	TRBJ2-3	CASSLAYQGDTDTQYF	TGCGCCAGCAGCTTGGCCTACCAGGGGGACACAGATACGCAGTATTTT
.	.	12	TRBV20-1	TRBJ1-4	CSASGSGEKLFF	TGCAGTGCTAGCGGGAGCGGAGAAAAACTGTTTTTT
TRBD1	many	15	TRBV5-1	TRBJ2-4	CASSQDRVAKNIQYF	TGCGCCAGCAGCCAGGACAGGGTAGCCAAAAACATTCAGTACTTC
.	many	12	TRBV12-3/TRBV12-4	TRBJ1-2	CASSSNQGGYTF	TGTGCCAGCAGTTCCAACCAAGGTGGCTACACCTTC
TRBD1	.	16	TRBV5-6	TRBJ1-1	CASSFNAVSRGQKAFF	TGTGCCAGCAGCTTTAATGCCGTGAGTAGGGGGCAGAAAGCTTTCTTT
.	many	16	TRBV5-6	TRBJ1-6	CASSLGWSSYNSPLHF	TGTGCCAGCAGCTTGGGGTGGAGCTCCTATAATTCACCCCTCCACTTT
.	many	15	TRBV28	TRBJ2-1	CASSFFPQMDNEQFF	TGTGCCAGCAGTTTTTTTCCACAGATGGACAATGAGCAGTTCTTC
.	many	13	TRBV7-2	TRBJ1-1	CASSAQERTEAFF	TGTGCCAGCAGCGCACAGGAACGCACTGAAGCTTTCTTT
TRBD2	.	15	TRBV3-1	TRBJ2-4	CASSSAGGAKNIQYF	TGTGCCAGCAGCTCAGCGGGGGGAGCCAAAAACATTCAGTACTTC
.	many	14	TRBV4-2	TRBJ2-7	CASSQGQAVGEQYF	TGTGCCAGCAGCCAAGGGCAAGCGGTCGGCGAGCAGTACTTC
.	many	14	TRBV5-1	TRBJ1-3	CASSSQGYGNTIYF	TGCGCCAGCAGCTCACAGGGTTACGGAAACACCATATATTTT
.	.	16	TRBV7-6	TRBJ2-2	CASSLSPGLGTGELFF	TGTGCCAGCAGCTTAAGTCCGGGATTAGGCACCGGGGAGCTGTTTTTT
.	few	15	TRBV20-1	TRBJ2-3	CSAKHPQRGTDTQYF	TGCAGTGCTAAACACCCCCAGCGGGGCACAGATACGCAGTATTTT
TRBD2	many	15	TRBV7-2	TRBJ2-1	CASSLEAGGVNEQFF	TGTGCCAGCAGCTTAGAAGCGGGGGGGGTCAATGAGCAGTTCTTC
.	many	11	TRBV29-1	TRBJ2-5	CSVDYRETQYF	TGCAGCGTAGACTATAGGGAGACCCAGTACTTC
.	many	17	TRBV5-1	TRBJ2-5	CASSLWLSGQPWETQYF	TGCGCCAGCAGCTTGTGGCTTTCGGGACAACCCTGGGAGACCCAGTACTTC
.	many	15	TRBV5-6	TRBJ2-2	CASSLLRDLIGELFF	TGTGCCAGCAGCTTGCTGCGGGACCTCATCGGGGAGCTGTTTTTT
.	many	14	TRBV5-1	TRBJ2-1	CASTLRDSYNEQFF	TGCGCCAGCACCCTCCGGGACTCCTACAATGAGCAGTTCTTC
.	many	14	TRBV20-1	TRBJ2-1	CSARKQSSYNEQFF	TGCAGTGCTAGAAAGCAGAGCTCCTACAATGAGCAGTTCTTC
TRBD1	many	14	TRBV19	TRBJ2-7	CASSIRDRPYEQYF	TGTGCCAGTAGTATAAGGGACAGACCCTACGAGCAGTACTTC
.	few	14	TRBV28	TRBJ2-1	CASWSADRYNEQFF	TGTGCCAGCTGGTCGGCAGACCGATACAATGAGCAGTTCTTC
TRBD2	.	16	TRBV7-2	TRBJ2-1	CASSIQPGGPYNEQFF	TGTGCCAGCAGCATACAACCGGGGGGACCCTACAATGAGCAGTTCTTC
TRBD1	.	15	TRBV7-9	TRBJ1-2	CASSPGDSRLDGYTF	TGTGCCAGCAGCCCAGGGGACAGTCGATTAGATGGCTACACCTTC
.	many	14	TRBV9	TRBJ2-2	CASSRRGNTGELFF	TGTGCCAGCAGCCGGCGGGGAAACACCGGGGAGCTGTTTTTT
TRBD1	many	14	TRBV29-1	TRBJ2-3	CSVVGTGDFDTQYF	TGCAGCGTTGTGGGGACAGGGGATTTCGATACGCAGTATTTT
TRBD2	many	15	TRBV12-3/TRBV12-4	TRBJ2-3	CASSFGAGSADTQYF	TGTGCCAGCAGTTTTGGAGCGGGGAGCGCAGATACGCAGTATTTT
.	many	15	TRBV12-3/TRBV12-4	TRBJ2-7	CASSLALAGAYEQYF	TGTGCCAGCAGTTTAGCGCTGGCAGGGGCCTACGAGCAGTACTTC
.	many	13	TRBV20-1	TRBJ1-1	CSANPIWNTEAFF	TGCAGTGCTAATCCGATCTGGAACACTGAAGCTTTCTTT